This TCR beta chain appears in the sequencing data of a study of T cell responses to AZD1222 COVID-19 vaccine. Study results and limitations: Donors were mostly white British, more females; clonal diversity possibly underestimated. Spike-specific TCR breadth rose after two AZD1222 doses, and depth rose as well.

CDR1 and CDR2 from the germline V gene are LNHDA and SQIVND (reference sequence). The length of the CDR3 is 15 residues. V trimming: 3 bases; J trimming: 7 bases; junction bases outside the gene matches: 11. In regard to this clone: Antigen unknown.

Sequencing used immunoSEQ multiplex PCR; TCRdb keeps in-frame clones, though not all of them. This table holds just under 95,000 clones, roughly 93% found once. V is TRBV19 and J is TRBJ1-2, with TRBD1 matching 7 bases. Source: peripheral blood, taken on day 0 of AZD1222 vaccination. The origin of this receptor is an adult in good health. CDR3 region: CASSIDRVNFGGYTF. The CDR3 DNA follows: TGTGCCAGTAGTATCGACAGGGTTAATTTCGGTGGCTACACCTTC.